The present T cell receptor beta chain was sequenced within a study of blood T cell repertoires in COVID-19. Study background: Some COVID-19 samples were acute and others convalescent; all came from the United States, Italy and Spain.

The CDR3 extends over 13 amino acids. Germline-derived CDR1 and CDR2 are GTSNPN and SVGIG (reference sequence). The germline V and J ends were trimmed by 1 base and 6 bases, with 12 bases remaining between them. Authors' methods: Estimates of nucleated cell counts were drawn from the amplification of reference gene primers. Generated by immunoSEQ multiplex PCR, the TCRdb table keeps only in-frame clones and is missing some. That table gives V, J and clone size, and the DNA gave D and trimming. The repertoire holds 180,000 or so clones, with 86% as singletons. The chain employs TRBV30 and TRBJ1-2, with D possibly being TRBD1 (5 bases). The TCR sequence derives from a young man with acute or convalescent COVID-19. Sample: peripheral blood. The DNA of the CDR3 is TGTGCCTGGAGTGGGCAGGGCTACGATGGCTACACCTTC. Amino acids: CAWSGQGYDGYTF. The variable domain in full, with the rest retrieved from reference TRBV30 and TRBJ1-2, is SQTIHQWPATLVQPVGSPLSLECTVEGTSNPNLYWYRQAAGRGLQLLFYSVGIGQISSEVPQNLSASRPQDRQFILSSKKLLLSDSGFYLCAWSGQGYDGYTFGSGTRLTVV.